This TCR beta chain appears in the sequencing data of a study of blood T cell repertoires in COVID-19 (dated by TCRdb to about 2020). For the study in its entirety: Samples covering the acute and convalescent phases of COVID-19 were provided by collaborators in the United States, Italy and Spain. The prospective study material was composed of cDNA or gDNA derived from T cells, B-cell-depleted T cells, or PBMCs. The dataset comprised deeply sampled blood TCRbeta repertoires from subjects exposed to, actively infected with, or recovered from COVID-19. The repertoires were made available in a free public database intended to serve as a resource for research on the immune response to SARS-CoV-2. Samples were obtained from the ongoing ImmuneRACE study (first 160 participants) and from 1,200 or so subjects provided by 6 global collaborators. A de-identified subject ID, COVID-19 status, age in years and sex were almost always included in the sample metadata. HLA class I and class II types, where available, came from metadata supplied by the sample provider rather than from assay-based typing.

Whole blood was collected in K2EDTA tubes by collaborating institutions according to the institutions' own protocols. For TCRbeta analysis, collaborator samples were shipped as frozen whole blood, as isolated PBMCs, or as DNA extracted from either sample type. Concerning this clone itself: Its recognized antigen is unknown. One base away there is no much larger clone; base qualities are not given.

TCRbeta CDR3 regions were amplified from genomic DNA by means of the immunoSEQ Assay, a bias-controlled multiplex PCR. Under the source paper's analysis protocol: Within the assay, amplification of reference gene primers was used to estimate how many nucleated cells each sample contained. Sequence reads were collapsed and filtered to measure the absolute abundance of every unique TCRbeta CDR3 rearrangement. For each sample, productive Simpson clonality was calculated as the square root of Simpson's diversity index across productive rearrangements. TCRdb carries this immuneACCESS record with in-frame sequences only. Its versions omit some clonotypes, under half of them owing to an unresolved V gene in the studies checked, with the rest unexplained. That table supplies the V and J calls and clone size; D and trimming were determined from the DNA. This sample is represented by around 130,000 clones; roughly 85% of them were singletons. Around 3.2% of the sample belongs to the ten largest clones.

The paper's findings and limits, for the study overall: How much clinical and demographic metadata was included differed by source and by participant, and the metadata was provided uncurated.

This TCR was recovered from a man between 50 and 59 years old with acute or convalescent COVID-19. The sequenced sample consisted of peripheral blood.

CDR3 sequence: CASSSFGSSYEQYF. The DNA is TGTGCCAGCAGCTCGTTTGGCAGCTCCTACGAGCAGTACTTC. This receptor chain uses TRBV7-8 and TRBJ2-7, with the D gene too uncertain to name. V and J are truncated by 4 bases and 0 bases respectively, leaving an intervening sequence of 10 bases. According to the germline V gene, CDR1 reads SGHVS and CDR2 reads FQNEAQ. The CDR3, cysteine through phenylalanine, is 14 amino acids long. This entry keeps only the CDR3 DNA: 42 bases, framed from base 1.